This T cell receptor beta chain appears in the sequencing data of a study of T cells in Graves' hyperthyroidism and ophthalmopathy (dated by TCRdb to the late 2010s). About the full investigation: Peripheral blood was sampled at the time of initial diagnosis, prior to any treatment. An independent validation cohort of 18 to 20 hyperthyroidism patients and 17 patients who later progressed to ophthalmopathy tested prospective prediction of ophthalmopathy. The approximately 100 discovery patients were divided at random into training and test sets in a 7:3 ratio. To identify distinguishing TCR V-J signatures, a discovery cohort of 100 patients was used, comprising 43 with Graves' ophthalmopathy and 57 with stable Graves' hyperthyroidism. The paper describes TCR Vbeta CDR3 sequencing of 120 to 150 peripheral blood samples, made up of roughly 40 ophthalmopathy patients, 70 to 75 hyperthyroidism patients and approximately 17 progressor patients. Following sampling, methimazole starting at 30 mg daily was given to hyperthyroidism patients, and high-dose intravenous methylprednisolone was given to ophthalmopathy patients. The study also compared thyroid tissue and blood T-cell repertoires from over 5 Graves' hyperthyroidism patients. The study at large found these results: In validation, the model predicted progression to ophthalmopathy with approximately 71% sensitivity and less than 75% specificity, a median of 6.5 months before onset. No statistical method was used to fix the sample size in advance, and group allocation was not hidden from the investigators. Blood samples also contained most of the expanded thyroid clonotypes (frequency above 0.001), which suggests that blood repertoires may reflect thyroid immune responses. Ophthalmopathy was separated from stable hyperthyroidism by a 13 V-J signature model, with around 88% sensitivity and approximately 81% specificity obtained in cross-validation and 80%/75% obtained in testing.

Amplification of TCR beta CDR3 regions was carried out from RNA transcripts. The TCR CDR3 was subjected to a first round of RT-PCR using the HTBI primer set and the Qiagen OneStep RT-PCR kit. Libraries were constructed in a second round of multiplex PCR, after which size selection and purification were performed. The libraries were sequenced on an Illumina HiSeq2000 using paired-end 100 bp reads. Processing in the source paper ran as follows. Raw data were processed with SOAPnuke, discarding reads with adapters, uncalled bases, mean Phred below 15, or no exact constant-primer or identifier match. COPE v1.2.5 was used to merge the high-quality paired reads, and each unique nucleotide sequence was defined as a clonotype. Clonotypes were aligned to IMGT TRBV, TRBD and TRBJ reference segments using MiTCR v1.1. Analysis was restricted to V-J combinations with a frequency above 0.0001, which covered just over 98% of repertoires. A TCS score was defined as the ratio between F50 (clonal expansion) and ExV (chaos), using BLOSUM62-based TCRdist between CDR3 peptides within each V-J. Welch's t-statistics and random forest reduced around 510 V-J features to 13, which were used in a naive Bayes classifier (R e1071). TCRdb reworked the public reads: Q25 trimming with fastp, MiXCR clone assembly, productive beta chains retained. Each entry merges the rows of one CDR3 protein and shows their most common DNA and genes. The V and J calls and clone size come from TCRdb's table, not from the authors' own analysis. Recorded for this sample are approximately 640,000 distinct CDR3 sequences; roughly 17% of them occurred a single time. The ten largest clones represent roughly a sixth of the sample.

V and J are trimmed by 5 bases and 3 bases, and the gene matches miss 10 bases of the junction. Reading the germline V gene gives CDR1 MDHEN and CDR2 SYDVKM. The cysteine opens and the phenylalanine closes a CDR3 of 15 amino acids. Kept here is only the CDR3 DNA, which spans 45 bases and is read in frame from base 1. Stable Graves' hyperthyroidism was defined as the absence of progression to ophthalmopathy over 18 months of follow-up. The hyperthyroidism patients were between 18 and 65 years old and newly diagnosed, with a disease duration of less than 2 months. Patients with uncontrolled infections, other autoimmune diseases, pregnancy or lactation were excluded. Diagnoses relied on clinical symptoms, serum thyroxine and TRAb, thyroid ultrasound and orbital computed tomography. PBMCs were separated from about 10 ml of fresh peripheral blood using Ficoll-Paque density gradient centrifugation. Total RNA was extracted with Trizol reagent, and quality was checked on an Agilent 2100 Bioanalyzer.

This clonotype occurred many times. It lacks a known antigen. No base-level quality is on record; no much larger clone is a single base apart. The sequence was obtained from a man aged 50-60 years with Graves' hyperthyroidism. The receptor chain draws on TRBV28 and TRBJ2-7; 7 of the junction bases match TRBD1. The material sequenced was blood. The CDR3 region: CASSRSPGQSYEQYF. At the DNA level, the sequence is TGTGCCAGCAGTAGGAGCCCGGGACAGAGCTACGAGCAGTACTTC. The full variable domain, with segments outside the CDR3 supplied by the reference TRBV28 and TRBJ2-7 proteins, appears as DVKVTQSSRYLVKRTGEKVFLECVQDMDHENMFWYRQDPGLGLRLIYFSYDVKMKEKGDIPEGYSVSREKKERFSLILESASTNQTSMYLCASSRSPGQSYEQYFGPGTRLTVT.